These T cell receptor beta chains were read from a single sample in a study of T cells after posttransplantation cyclophosphamide. Profiling relied on immunoSEQ multiplex PCR, and the TCRdb table lists in-frame clones only, not all of them. The table lists about 12,000 clones, 85% to 95% of them singletons. Source: PBMCs, taken after allogeneic stem cell transplant with posttransplant cyclophosphamide. Receptors were obtained from a female patient aged 30 to 45 who received an allogeneic stem cell transplant from an unrelated donor, was CMV-positive, and had no GVHD. Some T cells may trace back to the graft donor. Each CDR3 is given with its conserved first and last residue. The D gene is left open where the match is weak. Only some rows state a clone size, as once, few, many or a class for expanded clones.

CASSESGQPQHF,TGTGCCAGTAGTGAATCTGGCCAGCCCCAGCATTTT,TRBJ1-5,-,-,TRBV19
CASRDVQVINGPQHF,TGTGCCAGCAGAGACGTACAGGTTATTAATGGGCCCCAGCATTTT,TRBJ1-5,-,-,TRBV6-1
CASNPPRGANTEAFF,TGTGCCAGCAACCCGCCTCGGGGGGCGAACACTGAAGCTTTCTTT,TRBJ1-1,-,-,TRBV5-4
CASRRGGAYEQYF,TGTGCCAGCAGACGCGGGGGAGCCTACGAGCAGTACTTC,TRBJ2-7,-,TRBD2,TRBV6-6
CASGKQGDGYTF,TGTGCCAGCGGGAAACAGGGCGATGGCTACACCTTC,TRBJ1-2,-,-,TRBV21-1
CASRSLGGSSYNEQFF,TGCGCCAGCAGGTCGTTGGGCGGGAGCTCCTACAATGAGCAGTTCTTC,TRBJ2-1,-,TRBD2,TRBV4-1
CASRDNSYEQYF,TGTGCCAGCAGGGACAACTCCTACGAGCAGTACTTC,TRBJ2-7,-,-,TRBV2
CASSLLLAGIDEQYF,TGTGCCAGCAGTTTATTACTAGCGGGGATCGACGAGCAGTACTTC,TRBJ2-7,-,TRBD2,TRBV11-2
CASSIEDISNQPQHF,TGTGCCAGTAGTATAGAGGACATTAGCAATCAGCCCCAGCATTTT,TRBJ1-5,-,-,TRBV19
CASSGDRGSSYEQYF,TGTGCCAGCAGCGGAGACAGGGGCTCCTCCTACGAGCAGTACTTC,TRBJ2-7,-,TRBD1,TRBV7-3
CASSYKSLPFTEAFF,TGTGCCAGCAGTTATAAGTCTCTACCCTTCACTGAAGCTTTCTTT,TRBJ1-1,-,-,TRBV6-6
CASSFPLAHGETQYF,TGTGCCAGCAGCTTCCCCCTAGCGCACGGGGAGACCCAGTACTTC,TRBJ2-5,-,-,TRBV11-2
CASSYRTGSSGIAEAFF,TGTGCCAGTAGTTATAGGACAGGCTCATCAGGGATCGCTGAAGCTTTCTTT,TRBJ1-1,-,TRBD1,TRBV19
CSVPDRETQYF,TGCAGTGTACCGGACAGGGAGACCCAGTACTTC,TRBJ2-5,-,TRBD1,TRBV20-1
CASSQLIARSGSSYNEQFF,TGCGCCAGCAGCCAACTAATTGCTCGTAGCGGGAGTTCCTACAATGAGCAGTTCTTC,TRBJ2-1,-,TRBD2,TRBV4-1
CASSFDRVQSPLHF,TGTGCCAGCAGCTTTGACAGGGTACAATCACCCCTCCACTTT,TRBJ1-6,once,TRBD1,TRBV5-4
CASRELAGVGETQYF,TGTGCCAGCAGGGAACTAGCGGGAGTTGGAGAGACCCAGTACTTC,TRBJ2-5,-,TRBD2,TRBV27
CASSLSLGQVRNNQPQHF,TGTGCCAGCAGTTTATCGTTAGGACAGGTGAGGAACAATCAGCCCCAGCATTTT,TRBJ1-5,-,TRBD1,TRBV27